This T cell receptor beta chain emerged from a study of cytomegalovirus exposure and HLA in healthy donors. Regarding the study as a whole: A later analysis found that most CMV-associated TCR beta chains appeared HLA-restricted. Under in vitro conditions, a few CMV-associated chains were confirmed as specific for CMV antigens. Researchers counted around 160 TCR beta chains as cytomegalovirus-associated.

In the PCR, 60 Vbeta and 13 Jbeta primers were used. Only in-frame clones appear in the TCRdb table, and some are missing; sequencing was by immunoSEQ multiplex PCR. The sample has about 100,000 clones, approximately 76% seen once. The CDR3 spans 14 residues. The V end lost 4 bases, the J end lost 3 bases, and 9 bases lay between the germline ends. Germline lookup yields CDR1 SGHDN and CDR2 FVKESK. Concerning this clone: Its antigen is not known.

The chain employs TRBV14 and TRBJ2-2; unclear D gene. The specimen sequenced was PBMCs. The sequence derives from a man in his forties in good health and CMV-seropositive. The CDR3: CASSRFSDTGELFF. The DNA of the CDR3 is TGTGCCAGCAGCCGATTTAGTGACACCGGGGAGCTGTTTTTT.